This T cell receptor beta chain came from a study of shared clonotypes between healthy human individuals. Genomic DNA belonging to each subset was distributed in equal measure over several immunoSEQ plates. Libraries were prepared by immunoSEQ multiplex PCR; TCRdb keeps only in-frame clonotypes and omits some of them. The table includes around 600,000 clones, 85% to 95% detected once. Study-level points and caveats: The authors expected sequencing depth to affect clonotype sharing among donors. In the sorted subsets, rarefaction showed sequencing was incomplete despite large depth. Naive subsets generally exceeded memory subsets in estimated richness.

CD8 cells classed as naive were CD45RO-negative and positively selected for CCR7, excluding terminally differentiated effector memory CD45RA+ cells. To note about this clone: Its antigen is undetermined. This sample also contains other DNA sequences that code for the same CDR3.

The CDR3 has 14 residues. The V gene end was trimmed by 5 bases and the J gene end by 1 base; junction bases not matched to a gene: 3. Germline values: CDR1 PRHDT, CDR2 FYEKMQ (reference sequence). Source material: naive CD8+ T cells sorted from blood. The chain joins TRBV13 to TRBJ1-1; 8 bases line up with TRBD1. The receptor was isolated from a woman under 40 in good health. The CDR3 DNA reads as TGTGCCAGCAGCCTAGACAGGGGGAACACTGAAGCTTTCTTT. Protein: CASSLDRGNTEAFF.